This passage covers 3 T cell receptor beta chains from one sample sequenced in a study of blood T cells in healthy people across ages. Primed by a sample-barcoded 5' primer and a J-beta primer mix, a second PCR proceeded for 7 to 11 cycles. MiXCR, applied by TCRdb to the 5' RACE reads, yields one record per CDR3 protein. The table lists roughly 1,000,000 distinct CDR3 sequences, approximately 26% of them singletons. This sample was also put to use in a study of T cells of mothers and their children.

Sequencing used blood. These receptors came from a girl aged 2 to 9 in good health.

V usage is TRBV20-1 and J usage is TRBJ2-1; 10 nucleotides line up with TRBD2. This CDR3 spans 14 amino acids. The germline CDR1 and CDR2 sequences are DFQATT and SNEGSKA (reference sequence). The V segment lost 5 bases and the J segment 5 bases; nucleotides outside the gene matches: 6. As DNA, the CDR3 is TGCAGTGCTCACACGACTAGCGGGCACAATGAGCAGTTCTTC. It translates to CSAHTTSGHNEQFF.

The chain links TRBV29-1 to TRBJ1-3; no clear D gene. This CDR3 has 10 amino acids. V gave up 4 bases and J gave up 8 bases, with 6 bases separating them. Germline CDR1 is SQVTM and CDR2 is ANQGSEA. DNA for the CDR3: TGCAGCGTTGTCAAGGACACCATATATTTT. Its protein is CSVVKDTIYF.

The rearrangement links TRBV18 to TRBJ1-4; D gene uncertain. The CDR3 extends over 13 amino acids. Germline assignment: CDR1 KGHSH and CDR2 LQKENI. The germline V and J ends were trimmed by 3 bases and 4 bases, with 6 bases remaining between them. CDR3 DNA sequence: TGTGCCAGCTCACCGGGTCATAATGAAAAACTGTTTTTT. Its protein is CASSPGHNEKLFF.